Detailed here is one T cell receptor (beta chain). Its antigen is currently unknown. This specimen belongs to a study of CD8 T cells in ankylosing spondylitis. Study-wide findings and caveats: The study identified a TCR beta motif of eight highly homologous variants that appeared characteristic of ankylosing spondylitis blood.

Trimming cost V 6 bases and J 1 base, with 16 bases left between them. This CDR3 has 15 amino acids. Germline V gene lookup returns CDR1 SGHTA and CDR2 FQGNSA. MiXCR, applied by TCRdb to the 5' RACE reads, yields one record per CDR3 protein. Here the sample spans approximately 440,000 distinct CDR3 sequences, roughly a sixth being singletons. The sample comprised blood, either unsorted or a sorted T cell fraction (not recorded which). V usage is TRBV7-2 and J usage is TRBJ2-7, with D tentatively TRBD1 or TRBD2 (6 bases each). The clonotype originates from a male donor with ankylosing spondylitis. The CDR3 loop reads CASSRGTRGSYEQYF. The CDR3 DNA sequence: TGTGCCAGCAGTCGCGGGACAAGAGGTTCCTACGAGCAGTACTTC.